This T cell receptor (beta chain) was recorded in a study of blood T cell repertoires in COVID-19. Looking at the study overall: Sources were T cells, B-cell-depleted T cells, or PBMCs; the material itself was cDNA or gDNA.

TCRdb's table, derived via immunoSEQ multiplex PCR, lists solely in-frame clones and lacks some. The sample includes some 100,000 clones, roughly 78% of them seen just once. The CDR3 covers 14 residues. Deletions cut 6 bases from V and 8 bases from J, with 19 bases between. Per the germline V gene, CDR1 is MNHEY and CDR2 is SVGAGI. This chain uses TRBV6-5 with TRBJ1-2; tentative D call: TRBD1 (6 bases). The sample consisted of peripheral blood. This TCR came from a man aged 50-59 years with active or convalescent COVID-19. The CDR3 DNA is TGTGCCAGCAGCAAGAACAGGGAATGGGAAGGCTACACCTTC. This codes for CASSKNREWEGYTF.